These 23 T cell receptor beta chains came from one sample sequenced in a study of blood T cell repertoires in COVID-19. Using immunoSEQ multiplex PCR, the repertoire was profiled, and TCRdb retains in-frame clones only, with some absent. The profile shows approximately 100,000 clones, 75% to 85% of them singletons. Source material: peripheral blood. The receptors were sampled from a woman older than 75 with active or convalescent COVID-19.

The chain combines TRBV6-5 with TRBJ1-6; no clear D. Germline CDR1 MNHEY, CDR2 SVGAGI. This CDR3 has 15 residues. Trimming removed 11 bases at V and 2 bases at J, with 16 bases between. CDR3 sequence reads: CAGGISAPYNSPLHF. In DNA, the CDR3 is TGTGCCGGAGGGATCTCAGCCCCCTATAATTCACCCCTCCACTTT.

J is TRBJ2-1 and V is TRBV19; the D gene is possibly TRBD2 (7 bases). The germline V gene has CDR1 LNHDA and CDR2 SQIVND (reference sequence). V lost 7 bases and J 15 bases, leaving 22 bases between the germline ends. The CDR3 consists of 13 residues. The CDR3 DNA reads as TGTGCCAGTACTCAAATGGGGGGGCTAGCCACGTTCTTC. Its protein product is CASTQMGGLATFF.

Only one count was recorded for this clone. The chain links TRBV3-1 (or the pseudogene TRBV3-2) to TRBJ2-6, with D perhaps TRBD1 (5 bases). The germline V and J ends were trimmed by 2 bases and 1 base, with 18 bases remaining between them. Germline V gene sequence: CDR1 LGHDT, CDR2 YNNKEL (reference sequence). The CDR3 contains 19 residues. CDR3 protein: CASSQFFRQIQSGANVLTF. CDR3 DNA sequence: TGTGCCAGCAGCCAATTCTTTCGACAGATTCAGTCTGGGGCCAACGTCCTGACTTTC.

CDR3 DNA sequence: TGTGCCAGCAGACCTGAGGGGGCGAACACTGAAGCTTTCTTT. Protein sequence: CASRPEGANTEAFF. The genes are TRBV5-6 and TRBJ1-1; the match to TRBD1 covers 7 bases. The CDR3 length is 14 residues. Per the germline V gene, CDR1 is SGHDT and CDR2 is YYEEEE. Trimming took 5 bases from V and 1 from J; bases not matched to a gene: 5. Complete variable domain (other parts from reference TRBV5-6 and TRBJ1-1): DAGVTQSPTHLIKTRGQQVTLRCSPKSGHDTVSWYQQALGQGPQFIFQYYEEEERQRGNFPDRFSGHQFPNYSSELNVNALLLGDSALYLCASRPEGANTEAFFGQGTRLTVV.

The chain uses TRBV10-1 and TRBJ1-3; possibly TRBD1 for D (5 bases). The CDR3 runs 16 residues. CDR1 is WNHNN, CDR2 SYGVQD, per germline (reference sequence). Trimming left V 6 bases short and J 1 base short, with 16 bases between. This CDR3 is CASRLGHGGSGNTIYF. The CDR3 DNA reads TGCGCCAGCAGATTAGGACACGGGGGGTCTGGAAACACCATATATTTT.

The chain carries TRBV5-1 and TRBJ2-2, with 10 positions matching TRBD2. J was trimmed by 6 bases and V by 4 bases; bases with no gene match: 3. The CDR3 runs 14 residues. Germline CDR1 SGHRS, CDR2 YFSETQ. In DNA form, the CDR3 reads TGCGCCAGCAGCCCTAGCGGGAGATCCGGGGAGCTGTTTTTT. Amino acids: CASSPSGRSGELFF. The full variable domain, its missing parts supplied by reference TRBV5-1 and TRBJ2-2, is KAGVTQTPRYLIKTRGQQVTLSCSPISGHRSVSWYQQTPGQGLQFLFEYFSETQRNKGNFPGRFSGRQFSNSRSEMNVSTLELGDSALYLCASSPSGRSGELFFGEGSRLTVL.

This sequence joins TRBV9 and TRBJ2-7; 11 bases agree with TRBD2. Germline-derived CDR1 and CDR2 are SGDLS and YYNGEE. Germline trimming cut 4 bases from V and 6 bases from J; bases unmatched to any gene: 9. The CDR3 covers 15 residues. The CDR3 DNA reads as TGTGCCAGCAGCACCCAACTAGCGGGAGTCGGCGAGCAGTACTTC. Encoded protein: CASSTQLAGVGEQYF.

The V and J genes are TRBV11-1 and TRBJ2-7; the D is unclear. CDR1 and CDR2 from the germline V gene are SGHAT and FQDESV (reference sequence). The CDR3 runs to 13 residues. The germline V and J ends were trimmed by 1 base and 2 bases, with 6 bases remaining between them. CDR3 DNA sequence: TGTGCCAGCAGCTTAGTTGTAACCTACGAGCAGTACTTC. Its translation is CASSLVVTYEQYF.

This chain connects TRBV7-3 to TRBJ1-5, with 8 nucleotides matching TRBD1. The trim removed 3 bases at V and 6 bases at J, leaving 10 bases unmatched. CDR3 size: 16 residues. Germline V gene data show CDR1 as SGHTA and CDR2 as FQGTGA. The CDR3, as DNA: TGTGCCAGCAGCTTCCGACAGGGGATGTTCAGTCAGCCCCAGCATTTT. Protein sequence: CASSFRQGMFSQPQHF.

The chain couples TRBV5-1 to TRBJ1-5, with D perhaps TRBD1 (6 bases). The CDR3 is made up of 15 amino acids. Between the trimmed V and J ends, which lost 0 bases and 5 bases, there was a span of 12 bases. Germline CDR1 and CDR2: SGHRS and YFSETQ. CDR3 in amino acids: CASSLGSGDHQPQHF. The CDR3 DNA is TGCGCCAGCAGCTTGGGATCAGGGGATCATCAGCCCCAGCATTTT.

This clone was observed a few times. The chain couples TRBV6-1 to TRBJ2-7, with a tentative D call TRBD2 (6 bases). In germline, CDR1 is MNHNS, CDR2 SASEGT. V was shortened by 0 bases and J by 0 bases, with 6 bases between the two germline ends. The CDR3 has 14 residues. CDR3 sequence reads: CASSEAGGSYEQYF. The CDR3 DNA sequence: TGTGCCAGCAGTGAAGCGGGGGGCTCCTACGAGCAGTACTTC.

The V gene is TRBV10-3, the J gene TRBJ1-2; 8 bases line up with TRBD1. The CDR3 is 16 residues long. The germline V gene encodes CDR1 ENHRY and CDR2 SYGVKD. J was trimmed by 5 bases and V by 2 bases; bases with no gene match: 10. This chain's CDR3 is CAISETTSRTGYGYTF. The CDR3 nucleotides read TGTGCCATCAGTGAGACTACGAGCCGGACAGGGTATGGCTACACCTTC.

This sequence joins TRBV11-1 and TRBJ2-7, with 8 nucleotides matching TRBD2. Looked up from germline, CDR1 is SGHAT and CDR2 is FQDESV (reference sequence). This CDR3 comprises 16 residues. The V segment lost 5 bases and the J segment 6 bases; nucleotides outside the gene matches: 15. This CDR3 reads CASSPRGLVRRLEQYF. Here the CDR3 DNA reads TGTGCCAGCAGCCCGCGGGGACTAGTAAGGCGCCTCGAGCAGTACTTC.

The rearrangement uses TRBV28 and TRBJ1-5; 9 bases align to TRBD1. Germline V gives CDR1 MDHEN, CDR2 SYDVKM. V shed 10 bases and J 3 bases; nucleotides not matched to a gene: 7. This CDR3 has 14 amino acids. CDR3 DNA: TGTGCCAACTCGGGACAGGGCAACAATCAGCCCCAGCATTTT. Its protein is CANSGQGNNQPQHF. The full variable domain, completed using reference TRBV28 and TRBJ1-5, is DVKVTQSSRYLVKRTGEKVFLECVQDMDHENMFWYRQDPGLGLRLIYFSYDVKMKEKGDIPEGYSVSREKKERFSLILESASTNQTSMYLCANSGQGNNQPQHFGDGTRLSIL.

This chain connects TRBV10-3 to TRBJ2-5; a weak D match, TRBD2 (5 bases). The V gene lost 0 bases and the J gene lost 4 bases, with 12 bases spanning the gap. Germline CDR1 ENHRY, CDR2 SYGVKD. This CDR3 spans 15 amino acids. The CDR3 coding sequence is TGTGCCATCAGTGAGTCGAGTACTAGGGTAGAGACCCAGTACTTC. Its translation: CAISESSTRVETQYF.

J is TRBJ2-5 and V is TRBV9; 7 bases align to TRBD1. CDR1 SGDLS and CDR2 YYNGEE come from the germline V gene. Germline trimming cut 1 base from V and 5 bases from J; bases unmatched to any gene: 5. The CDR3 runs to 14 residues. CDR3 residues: CASSVTGAGETQYF. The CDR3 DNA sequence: TGTGCCAGCAGCGTAACAGGGGCAGGGGAGACCCAGTACTTC.

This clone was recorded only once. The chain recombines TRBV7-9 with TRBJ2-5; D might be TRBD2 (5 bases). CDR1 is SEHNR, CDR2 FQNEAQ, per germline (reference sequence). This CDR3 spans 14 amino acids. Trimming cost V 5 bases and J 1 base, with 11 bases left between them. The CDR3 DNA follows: TGTGCCAGCAGCCCCCGCCGGGGCCAAGAGACCCAGTACTTC. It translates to CASSPRRGQETQYF. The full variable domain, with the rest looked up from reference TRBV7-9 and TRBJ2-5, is DTGVSQNPRHKITKRGQNVTFRCDPISEHNRLYWYRQTLGQGPEFLTYFQNEAQLEKSRLLSDRFSAERPKGSFSTLEIQRTEQGDSAMYLCASSPRRGQETQYFGPGTRLLVL.

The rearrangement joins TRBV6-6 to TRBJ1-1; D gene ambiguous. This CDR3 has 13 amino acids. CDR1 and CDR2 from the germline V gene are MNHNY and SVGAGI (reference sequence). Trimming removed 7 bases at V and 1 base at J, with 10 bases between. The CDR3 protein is CASTISGNTEAFF. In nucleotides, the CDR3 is TGTGCCAGCACCATATCGGGGAACACTGAAGCTTTCTTT.

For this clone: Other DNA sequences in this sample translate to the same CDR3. CDR3 sequence reads: CASSYPSTGEAFF. For the CDR3, the DNA is TGTGCCAGCAGTTACCCATCGACAGGAGAAGCTTTCTTT. The V gene is TRBV6-5, the J gene TRBJ1-1; TRBD1 might be the D (6 bases). Trimming pared 2 bases from V and 8 bases from J, leaving 12 bases between. In germline, CDR1 is MNHEY, CDR2 SVGAGI. There are 13 residues in the CDR3.

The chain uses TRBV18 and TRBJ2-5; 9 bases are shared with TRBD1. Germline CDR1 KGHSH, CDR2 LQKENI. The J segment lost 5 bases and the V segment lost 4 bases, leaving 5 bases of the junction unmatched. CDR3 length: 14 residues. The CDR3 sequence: CASSRDRAGETQYF. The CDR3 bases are TGTGCCAGCTCACGGGACAGGGCAGGGGAGACCCAGTACTTC.

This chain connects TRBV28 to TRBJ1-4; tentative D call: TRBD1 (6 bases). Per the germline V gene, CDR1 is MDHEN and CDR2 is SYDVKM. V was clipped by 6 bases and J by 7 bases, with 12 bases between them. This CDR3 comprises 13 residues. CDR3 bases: TGTGCCAGCAGGAGGGGGTGGGGTGAAAAACTGTTTTTT. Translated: CASRRGWGEKLFF. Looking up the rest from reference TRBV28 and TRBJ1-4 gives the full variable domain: DVKVTQSSRYLVKRTGEKVFLECVQDMDHENMFWYRQDPGLGLRLIYFSYDVKMKEKGDIPEGYSVSREKKERFSLILESASTNQTSMYLCASRRGWGEKLFFGSGTQLSVL.

CDR3 in amino acids: CASSQFSGRAPTGELFF. In DNA, the CDR3 is TGTGCCAGCAGCCAGTTTAGCGGGAGGGCCCCCACCGGGGAGCTGTTTTTT. The V gene is TRBV14, the J gene TRBJ2-2, with 11 bases aligning to TRBD2. This CDR3 has 17 residues. V shed 3 bases and J 4 bases; nucleotides not matched to a gene: 7. The germline V gene encodes CDR1 SGHDN and CDR2 FVKESK. Full variable domain (missing parts from reference TRBV14 and TRBJ2-2): EAGVTQFPSHSVIEKGQTVTLRCDPISGHDNLYWYRRVMGKEIKFLLHFVKESKQDESGMPNNRFLAERTGGTYSTLKVQPAELEDSGVYFCASSQFSGRAPTGELFFGEGSRLTVL.

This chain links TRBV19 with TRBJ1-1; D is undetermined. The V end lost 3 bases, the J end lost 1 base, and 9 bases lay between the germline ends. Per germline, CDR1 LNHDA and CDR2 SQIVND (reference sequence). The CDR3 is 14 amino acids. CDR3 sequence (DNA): TGTGCCAGTAGTATCGTGGGGAGGAACACTGAAGCTTTCTTT. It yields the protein CASSIVGRNTEAFF.